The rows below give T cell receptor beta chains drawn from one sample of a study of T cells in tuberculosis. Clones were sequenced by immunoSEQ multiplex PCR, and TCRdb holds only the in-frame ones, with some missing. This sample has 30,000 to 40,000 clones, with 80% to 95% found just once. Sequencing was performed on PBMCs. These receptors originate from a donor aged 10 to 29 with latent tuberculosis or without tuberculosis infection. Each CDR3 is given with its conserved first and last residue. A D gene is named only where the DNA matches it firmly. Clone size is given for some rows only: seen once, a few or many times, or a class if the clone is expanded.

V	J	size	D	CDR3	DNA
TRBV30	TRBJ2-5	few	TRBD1	CATSTGGLKTQYF	TGTGCCACGTCGACAGGGGGCTTGAAGACCCAGTACTTC
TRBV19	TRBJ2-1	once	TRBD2	CASSIELAGIYNEQFF	TGTGCCAGTAGTATAGAACTAGCGGGTATTTACAATGAGCAGTTCTTC
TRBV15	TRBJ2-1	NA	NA	CATSRDVGEQFF	TGTGCCACCAGCAGAGATGTCGGTGAGCAGTTCTTC
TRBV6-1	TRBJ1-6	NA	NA	CASSETPVQAGRVALHF	TGTGCCAGCAGTGAAACACCGGTGCAGGCGGGCCGGGTGGCCCTCCACTTT
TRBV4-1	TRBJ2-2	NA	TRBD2	CASSQDERGGTGELFF	TGCGCCAGCAGCCAAGACGAGCGGGGGGGCACCGGGGAGCTGTTTTTT
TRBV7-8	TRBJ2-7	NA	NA	CASRPLGGLLYEQYF	TGTGCCAGCAGGCCCCTGGGGGGATTACTCTACGAGCAGTACTTC
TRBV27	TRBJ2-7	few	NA	CASRRPRSYEQYF	TGTGCCAGCAGACGCCCCCGGAGCTACGAGCAGTACTTC
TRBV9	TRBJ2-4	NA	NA	CASSPGVSMDIQYF	TGTGCCAGCAGCCCAGGGGTCTCGATGGACATTCAGTACTTC
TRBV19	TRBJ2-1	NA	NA	CASSLRPDSYNEQFF	TGTGCCAGTAGTTTACGGCCAGACAGCTACAATGAGCAGTTCTTC
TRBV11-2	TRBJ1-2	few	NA	CASSTSVAGDDYGYTF	TGTGCCAGCAGCACGTCCGTGGCGGGTGACGACTATGGCTACACCTTC
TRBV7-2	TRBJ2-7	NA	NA	CASSSSPTVREKYF	TGTGCCAGCAGCTCCTCCCCGACAGTTCGGGAGAAGTACTTC
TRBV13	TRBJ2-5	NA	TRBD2	CASSLVGWGPSGDGETQYF	TGTGCCAGCAGCTTAGTTGGCTGGGGCCCTAGCGGGGATGGCGAGACCCAGTACTTC
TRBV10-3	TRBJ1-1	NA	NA	CAISEEGNTEAFF	TGTGCCATCAGTGAGGAGGGTAACACTGAAGCTTTCTTT
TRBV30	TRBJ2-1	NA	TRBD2	CAWSVSGGSSYNEQFF	TGTGCCTGGAGTGTCTCGGGGGGATCCTCCTACAATGAGCAGTTCTTC
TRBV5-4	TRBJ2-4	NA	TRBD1	CASSRRDRGYNIQYF	TGTGCCAGCAGCCGCAGGGACAGGGGGTATAACATTCAGTACTTC
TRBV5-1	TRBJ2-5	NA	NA	CASSPGTPEYQETQYF	TGCGCCAGCAGCCCAGGGACACCGGAGTACCAAGAGACCCAGTACTTC
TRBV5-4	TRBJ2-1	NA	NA	CASSLDPDYNEQFF	TGTGCCAGCAGCTTGGACCCAGATTACAATGAGCAGTTCTTC
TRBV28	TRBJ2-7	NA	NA	CASSLSPGWITYEQYF	TGTGCCAGCAGTTTATCCCCAGGCTGGATAACCTACGAGCAGTACTTC
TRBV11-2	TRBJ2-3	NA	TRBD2	CASSPGGSSGGSTDTQYF	TGTGCCAGCAGCCCGGGCGGGTCTAGCGGGGGCAGCACAGATACGCAGTATTTT
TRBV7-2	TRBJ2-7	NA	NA	CASSSQGVGSYEQYF	TGTGCCAGCAGCTCCCAGGGTGTCGGCTCCTACGAGCAGTACTTC
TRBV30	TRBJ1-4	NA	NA	CAWSVHSLPNEKLFF	TGTGCCTGGAGTGTACATAGCTTGCCTAATGAAAAACTGTTTTTT
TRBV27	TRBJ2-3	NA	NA	CASSHGGTDTQYF	TGTGCCAGCAGCCATGGAGGGACCGATACGCAGTATTTT
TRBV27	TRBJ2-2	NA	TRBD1	CASSLRGQGALTGELFF	TGTGCCAGCAGTTTAAGGGGACAGGGGGCGCTTACCGGGGAGCTGTTTTTT
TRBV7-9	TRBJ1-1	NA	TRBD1	CASSLRGTGDDTEAFF	TGTGCCAGCAGCTTAAGAGGGACAGGGGACGATACTGAAGCTTTCTTT
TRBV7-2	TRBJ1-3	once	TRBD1	CASSLVGTGAYISGNTIYF	TGTGCCAGCAGCTTAGTTGGGACAGGGGCTTATATCTCTGGAAACACCATATATTTT
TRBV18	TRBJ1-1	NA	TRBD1	CASSLIGPGQMNTEAFF	TGTGCCAGCTCACTAATAGGACCGGGACAGATGAACACTGAAGCTTTCTTT
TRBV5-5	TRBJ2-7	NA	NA	CASSIWVRQWVGSYEQYF	TGTGCCAGCAGCATTTGGGTGAGACAGTGGGTAGGCTCCTACGAGCAGTACTTC
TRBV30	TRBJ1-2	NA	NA	CAWSSRGAGYTF	TGTGCCTGGAGCTCACGGGGGGCTGGCTACACCTTC
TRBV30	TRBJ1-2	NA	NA	CAWSEYRAAYGYTF	TGTGCCTGGAGTGAATACAGGGCAGCCTATGGCTACACCTTC
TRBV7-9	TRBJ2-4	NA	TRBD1	CASSHGQGNIQYF	TGTGCCAGCAGTCATGGACAGGGGAACATTCAGTACTTC
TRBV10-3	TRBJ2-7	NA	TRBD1	CAISEGQEEDEQYF	TGTGCCATCAGTGAGGGACAGGAAGAGGACGAGCAGTACTTC
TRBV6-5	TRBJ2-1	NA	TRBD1	CASSLSRQGHNEQFF	TGTGCCAGCAGTTTATCGAGACAGGGGCACAATGAGCAGTTCTTC
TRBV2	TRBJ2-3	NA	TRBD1	CASSPGQGMVDTQYF	TGTGCCAGCAGTCCTGGACAGGGAATGGTAGATACGCAGTATTTT
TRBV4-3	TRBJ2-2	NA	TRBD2	CASSKLSTSGGNTGELFF	TGCGCCAGCAGCAAACTATCGACTAGCGGGGGAAACACCGGGGAGCTGTTTTTT
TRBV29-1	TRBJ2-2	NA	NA	CSVEIVPGGELFF	TGCAGCGTTGAAATAGTACCCGGCGGGGAGCTGTTTTTT
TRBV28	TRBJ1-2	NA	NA	CASSPFPSRGYTF	TGTGCCAGCAGCCCTTTTCCTTCTAGAGGCTACACCTTC
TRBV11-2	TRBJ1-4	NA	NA	CASSLQGEGEKLFF	TGTGCCAGCAGCTTACAGGGTGAAGGCGAAAAACTGTTTTTT
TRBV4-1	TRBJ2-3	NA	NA	CASSQDPGDTQYF	TGCGCCAGCAGCCAAGATCCAGGGGATACGCAGTATTTT
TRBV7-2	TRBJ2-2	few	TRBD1	CASSPGTGVSGELFF	TGTGCCAGCAGTCCCGGGACAGGGGTTTCCGGGGAGCTGTTTTTT
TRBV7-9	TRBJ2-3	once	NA	CASSPRAVRVEDTQYF	TGTGCCAGCAGCCCCCGGGCAGTGAGGGTAGAGGATACGCAGTATTTT
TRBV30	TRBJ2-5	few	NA	CAWGLRVRETQYF	TGTGCCTGGGGCCTCAGGGTTCGGGAGACCCAGTACTTC
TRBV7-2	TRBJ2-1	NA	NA	CASTGDSSLNSEQFF	TGTGCCAGCACCGGGGACTCCTCCCTGAATTCGGAGCAGTTCTTC
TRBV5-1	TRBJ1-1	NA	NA	CASSLAGRGNTEAFF	TGCGCCAGCAGCTTGGCCGGGAGGGGGAACACTGAAGCTTTCTTT
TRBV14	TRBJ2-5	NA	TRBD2	CASSPGLAAGGETQYF	TGTGCCAGCAGCCCGGGACTAGCGGCAGGGGGAGAGACCCAGTACTTC
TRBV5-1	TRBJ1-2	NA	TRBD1	CASSLTGDYGYTF	TGCGCCAGCAGCTTGACAGGGGACTATGGCTACACCTTC
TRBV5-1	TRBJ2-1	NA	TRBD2	CASSRTSGRVSYNEQFF	TGCGCCAGCAGCCGGACTAGCGGGCGGGTCTCCTACAATGAGCAGTTCTTC
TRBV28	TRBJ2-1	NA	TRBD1	CASSSGTGYNEQFF	TGTGCCAGCAGTTCCGGGACAGGTTACAATGAGCAGTTCTTC
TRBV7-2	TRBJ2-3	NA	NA	CASSLSFGGLIDTQYF	TGTGCCAGCAGCTTGTCGTTTGGGGGCTTGATAGATACGCAGTATTTT